Ten or more counts support the clone carrying this T cell receptor beta chain. Its target is unknown. CDR1 is SGHKS and CDR2 is YYEKEE in the germline V gene (reference sequence). The CDR3 is 13 amino acids. V gave up 4 bases and J gave up 4 bases, with 11 bases separating them. These data originate in a study of read filtering for tumor transcriptome and immune sequencing. Findings of the study overall: Even smaller IR-seq throughput identified most shared clonotypes. Approximately 77% of IR-seq clonotypes had a single read, yet these held about 3.6% of reads.

This library used around 400 ng RNA and molecular barcoded adaptors spanning alpha/delta and beta/gamma chains. TCRdb re-analysed the reads in MiXCR, keeping a single row per CDR3 protein. The sample holds about 37,000 distinct CDR3 sequences, 12% seen once. Source material: a population of CD138-negative cells sorted from bone marrow. This chain joins TRBV5-5 and TRBJ1-1; D perhaps matches TRBD1 (5 bases). This receptor was taken from a donor aged 40 or over with multiple myeloma. CDR3 nucleotide sequence: TGTGCCAGCAGCCCGGGGGTGGGCACTGAAGCTTTCTTT. This codes for CASSPGVGTEAFF.